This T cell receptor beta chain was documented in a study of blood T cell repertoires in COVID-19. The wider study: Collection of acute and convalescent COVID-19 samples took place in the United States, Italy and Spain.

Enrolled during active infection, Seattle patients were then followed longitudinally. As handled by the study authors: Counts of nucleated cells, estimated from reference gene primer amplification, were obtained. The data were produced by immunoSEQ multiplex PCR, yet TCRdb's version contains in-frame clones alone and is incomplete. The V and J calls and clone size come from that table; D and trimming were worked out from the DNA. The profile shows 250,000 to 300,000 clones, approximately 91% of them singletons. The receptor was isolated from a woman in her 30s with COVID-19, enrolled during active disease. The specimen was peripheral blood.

The CDR3 DNA reads TGTGCCAGCAGCTTATTGACAGGGGGCTCTAACTATGGCTACACCTTC. Residues: CASSLLTGGSNYGYTF. V gene TRBV11-2 combines with J gene TRBJ1-2; 10 nucleotides agree with TRBD1. CDR3 length equals 16 residues. Germline V lookup: CDR1 SGHAT, CDR2 FQNNGV. Trimming took 2 bases from V and 0 from J; bases not matched to a gene: 3.